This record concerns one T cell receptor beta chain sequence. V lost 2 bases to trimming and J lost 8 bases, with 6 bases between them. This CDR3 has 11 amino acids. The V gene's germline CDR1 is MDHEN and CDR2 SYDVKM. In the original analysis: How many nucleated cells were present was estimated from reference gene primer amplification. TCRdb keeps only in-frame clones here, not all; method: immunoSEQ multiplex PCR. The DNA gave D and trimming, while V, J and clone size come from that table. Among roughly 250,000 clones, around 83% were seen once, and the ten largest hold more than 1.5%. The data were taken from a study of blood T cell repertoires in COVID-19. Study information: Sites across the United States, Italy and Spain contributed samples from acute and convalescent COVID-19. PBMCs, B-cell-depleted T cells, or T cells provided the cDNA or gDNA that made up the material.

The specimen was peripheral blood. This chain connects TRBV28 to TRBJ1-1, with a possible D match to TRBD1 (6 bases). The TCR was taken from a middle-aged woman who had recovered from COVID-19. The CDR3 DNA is TGTGCCAGCAGTTTAGGGACAGAAGCTTTCTTT. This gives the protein CASSLGTEAFF.